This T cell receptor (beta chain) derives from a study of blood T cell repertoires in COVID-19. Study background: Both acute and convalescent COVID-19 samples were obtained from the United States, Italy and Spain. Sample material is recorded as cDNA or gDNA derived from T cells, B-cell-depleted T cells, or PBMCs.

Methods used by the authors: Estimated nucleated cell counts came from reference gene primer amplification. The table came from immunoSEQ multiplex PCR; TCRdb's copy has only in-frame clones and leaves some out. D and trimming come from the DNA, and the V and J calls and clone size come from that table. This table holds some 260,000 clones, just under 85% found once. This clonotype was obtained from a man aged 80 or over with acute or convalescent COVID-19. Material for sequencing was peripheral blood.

The CDR3 sequence: CASSPGPRANEQFF. CDR3 DNA: TGCGCCAGCAGCCCCGGACCCAGGGCGAATGAGCAGTTCTTC. The V gene is TRBV5-1, the J gene TRBJ2-1, with D possibly TRBD1 on 5 matching bases. V lost 4 bases and J lost 7, with 15 bases in between. The germline gives CDR1 SGHRS, CDR2 YFSETQ. This CDR3 is 14 amino acids long.